The 6 T cell receptor beta chains listed next were all sequenced from one sample in a study of T cells after yellow fever vaccination. TCRdb analysed the 5' RACE reads with MiXCR anew, one entry per CDR3 protein. Of hundreds of thousands of distinct CDR3 sequences detected, about 9.5% appear once; the ten largest clones hold more than 15%. This specimen was PBMCs, taken on the day of the first yellow fever vaccination. These receptors all come from a man aged 18-30 years who received the YFV17D yellow fever vaccine.

This clonotype was counted between two and nine times. This chain connects TRBV6-2 or TRBV6-3 to TRBJ2-7, with a weak D call TRBD1 (6 bases). V lost 5 bases to trimming and J lost 5 bases, with 16 bases between them. CDR3 size: 14 residues. Per the germline V gene, CDR1 is MNHEY and CDR2 is SVGEGT. For the CDR3, the DNA is TGTGCCAGCAGTCCGGGACACTCAGCTGACGAGCAGTACTTC. This translates into CASSPGHSADEQYF.

The rearrangement joins TRBV2 to TRBJ1-5; no firm D call. Trimming stripped 4 bases from V and 0 bases from J, with 10 bases between. There are 15 residues in the CDR3. Germline values: CDR1 SNHLY, CDR2 FYNNEI. CDR3 DNA: TGTGCCAGCAGTGGAGACACAAATAGCAATCAGCCCCAGCATTTT. This sequence encodes CASSGDTNSNQPQHF.

This clonotype has more than one count but fewer than ten. V gene TRBV6-5 combines with J gene TRBJ2-5, with a possible D match to TRBD1 (5 bases). This CDR3 has 18 residues. Germline V gene data show CDR1 as MNHEY and CDR2 as SVGAGI. Trimming cost V 0 bases and J 0 bases, with 17 bases left between them. CDR3: CASSYSFGWGYYQETQYF. Here the CDR3 DNA reads TGTGCCAGCAGTTACTCGTTTGGCTGGGGCTACTACCAAGAGACCCAGTACTTC.

This rearrangement joins TRBV18 to TRBJ2-5; possibly TRBD1 for D (6 bases). The V and J ends lost 1 base and 3 bases respectively, with 9 bases between them. Germline CDR1 is KGHSH and CDR2 is LQKENI. This CDR3 contains 14 residues. DNA of the CDR3: TGTGCCAGCTCACCACTTTACAGGGAAGAGACCCAGTACTTC. Translated: CASSPLYREETQYF.

This clonotype was seen at least ten times. This chain connects TRBV27 to TRBJ1-2, with TRBD1 matching 7 bases. CDR3 length equals 14 residues. Per germline, CDR1 MNHEY and CDR2 SMNVEV (reference sequence). The V segment lost 6 bases and the J segment 0 bases; nucleotides outside the gene matches: 4. The CDR3 region has the DNA TGTGCCAGCAGACGACAGGGATCTAACTATGGCTACACCTTC. This encodes CASRRQGSNYGYTF.

This clonotype was seen many times. This chain connects TRBV25-1 to TRBJ2-1, with unresolved D. From germline, CDR1 is MGHDK and CDR2 SYGVNS. The CDR3 consists of 11 residues. V was shortened by 6 bases and J by 5 bases, with 5 bases between the two germline ends. The CDR3, as DNA: TGTGCCAGCAGAAGGAACAATGAGCAGTTCTTC. Translating it yields CASRRNNEQFF.